This T cell receptor (beta chain) emerged from a study of brain T cells in children with intractable seizures. Measured with immunoSEQ multiplex PCR; TCRdb has only the in-frame clones, and not every one. The table shows hundreds of thousands of clones, with more than 85% occurring only once. Time point described: blood from clinic visit 5 months post-surgery; TSC patient then seizure free. The sequenced cases were selected for having the highest brain T cell transcript signatures. The CDR3 loop spans 15 amino acids. Trimming left V 0 bases short and J 4 bases short, with 10 bases between. Germline assignment: CDR1 PRHDT and CDR2 FYEKMQ (reference sequence).

This chain links TRBV13 with TRBJ2-1; no definite D call. The specimen comprised peripheral blood, sampled less than 6 months after surgery. The source of this sequence is a boy younger than two with tuberous sclerosis and intractable seizures. CDR3 residues: CASSLGRAPYNEQFF. DNA for the CDR3: TGTGCCAGCAGCTTAGGAAGGGCACCTTACAATGAGCAGTTCTTC.